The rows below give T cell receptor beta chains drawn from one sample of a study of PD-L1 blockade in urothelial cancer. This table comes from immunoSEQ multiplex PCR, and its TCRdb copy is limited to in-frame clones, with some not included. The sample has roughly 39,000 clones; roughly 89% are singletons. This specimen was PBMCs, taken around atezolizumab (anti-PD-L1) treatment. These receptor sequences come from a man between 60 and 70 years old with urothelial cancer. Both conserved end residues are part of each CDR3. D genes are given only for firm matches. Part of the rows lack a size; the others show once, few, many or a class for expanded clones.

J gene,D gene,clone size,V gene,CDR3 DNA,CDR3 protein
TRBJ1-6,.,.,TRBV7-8,TGTGCCAGCAGCTTAGGATACAGGGATTCACCCCTCCACTTT,CASSLGYRDSPLHF
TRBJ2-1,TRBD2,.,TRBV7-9,TGTGCCAGCAGCTTTCCGGGACTAGCGGGGTACAATGAGCAGTTCTTC,CASSFPGLAGYNEQFF
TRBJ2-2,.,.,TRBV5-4,TGTGCCAGCAGCCACTTGAGGGGGGGCACCGGGGAGCTGTTTTTT,CASSHLRGGTGELFF
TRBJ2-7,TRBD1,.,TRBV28,TGTGCCAGCAGTTTTACGGGACAGGGGGCCCGCGAGCAGTACTTC,CASSFTGQGAREQYF
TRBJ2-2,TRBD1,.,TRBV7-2,TGTGCCAGCAGCTTAGTCGGGACAGGAAGCGCCGGGGAGCTGTTTTTT,CASSLVGTGSAGELFF
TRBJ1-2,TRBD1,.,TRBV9,TGTGCCAGCAGCGTAGGGACAGGGGGCCTTTCTAACTATGGCTACACCTTC,CASSVGTGGLSNYGYTF
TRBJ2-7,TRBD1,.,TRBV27,TGTGCCAGCAGTCCTCCGGGGCTAGGACAGGTCGGAGAGCAGTACTTC,CASSPPGLGQVGEQYF
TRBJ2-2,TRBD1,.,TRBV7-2,TGTGCCAGCAGTCGGGACAGGAGGTCCGGGGAGCTGTTTTTT,CASSRDRRSGELFF
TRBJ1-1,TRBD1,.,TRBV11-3,TGTGCCAGCAGCCCTTACGACAGGGTCAACACTGAAGCTTTCTTT,CASSPYDRVNTEAFF
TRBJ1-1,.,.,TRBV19,TGTGCCAGTAGTTCCCCGGAGAGACAGACTGAAGCTTTCTTT,CASSSPERQTEAFF
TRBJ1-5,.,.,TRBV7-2,TGTGCCAGCAGCCAGGTGGCAGGGATTGAACAGCCCCAGCATTTT,CASSQVAGIEQPQHF
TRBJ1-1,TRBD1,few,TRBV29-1,TGCAGCGGTGGACAGGGAGAAGCTTTCTTT,CSGGQGEAFF
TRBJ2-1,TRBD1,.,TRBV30,TGTGCCTGGAGTGGGGGGACAGGGGCCTACAATGAGCAGTTCTTC,CAWSGGTGAYNEQFF
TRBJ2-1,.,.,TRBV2,TGTGCCAGCAGTGAAAATAGAGGGGGCAATGAGCAGTTCTTC,CASSENRGGNEQFF
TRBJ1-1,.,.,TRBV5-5,TGTGCCAGCAGCCAGACAGGGAACACTGAAGCTTTCTTT,CASSQTGNTEAFF
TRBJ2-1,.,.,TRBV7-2,TGTGCCAGCAGCTTAGGAGGGCTGGGCCCCATAGGGCATGAGCAGTTCTTC,CASSLGGLGPIGHEQFF
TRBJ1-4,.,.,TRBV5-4,TGTGCCAGCAGCCCCGGTGCAACTAATGAAAAACTGTTTTTT,CASSPGATNEKLFF
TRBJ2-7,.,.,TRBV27,TGTGCCAGCAGTTTAGTACAGGGCTACGAGCAGTACTTC,CASSLVQGYEQYF